The 9 T cell receptor beta chains reported below all come from one sample, sequenced in a study of cytomegalovirus exposure and HLA in healthy donors. It was with 60 Vbeta and 13 Jbeta primers that the PCR ran. Some clones are missing from TCRdb's copy, which holds only in-frame ones; the method was immunoSEQ multiplex PCR. The data contain tens of thousands of clones, roughly 73% of them singletons. Sequences were obtained from PBMCs. The source of these receptors is a woman between 40 and 55 years old in good health and CMV-seropositive.

The rearrangement links TRBV6-6 to TRBJ2-1; 14 bases agree with TRBD2. CDR1 MNHNY and CDR2 SVGAGI come from the germline V gene (reference sequence). Losses at the gene ends were 7 bases for V and 9 bases for J; bases not matched to a gene: 8. The CDR3 is 15 amino acids. The CDR3: CASTMGLAGVGEQFF. CDR3 nucleotides: TGTGCCAGCACAATGGGACTAGCGGGAGTGGGTGAGCAGTTCTTC.

This clone was detected only a few times. The chain employs TRBV29-1 and TRBJ2-2; 7 bases map to TRBD1. The germline gives CDR1 SQVTM, CDR2 ANQGSEA. CDR3 length equals 14 residues. V dropped 7 bases and J dropped 1; count of bases not matched to a gene: 6. Here the CDR3 reads CSASQGLNTGELFF. CDR3 DNA sequence: TGCAGCGCGTCACAGGGGTTGAACACCGGGGAGCTGTTTTTT.

This chain connects TRBV4-3 to TRBJ1-5; D is undetermined. The CDR3 consists of 15 residues. V lost 1 base, J lost 0 bases, and 7 bases lay in between. Germline values: CDR1 LGHNA, CDR2 YSLEER. DNA of the CDR3: TGCGCCAGCAGCCAAGGGCACAATAGCAATCAGCCCCAGCATTTT. It encodes CASSQGHNSNQPQHF.

This clone has more than one count but fewer than ten. V and J are TRBV28 and TRBJ2-1; D call uncertain. CDR3 length: 11 residues. Germline assignment: CDR1 MDHEN and CDR2 SYDVKM. V lost 1 base and J lost 12, with 7 bases in between. The CDR3 sequence is CASSLSNLQFF. For the CDR3, the DNA is TGTGCCAGCAGTTTATCAAATTTGCAGTTCTTC.

Only a few counts were recorded for this clone. The chain has TRBV27 and TRBJ2-7, with 7 bases identical to TRBD1. The CDR3 totals 16 residues. The germline V gene encodes CDR1 MNHEY and CDR2 SMNVEV (reference sequence). Losses at the gene ends were 5 bases for V and 1 base for J; bases not matched to a gene: 11. The CDR3 DNA follows: TGTGCCAGCAGTGCCGGATCGGGACAGCTTTCCTACGAGCAGTACTTC. This codes for CASSAGSGQLSYEQYF.

The gene calls are TRBV10-1 and TRBJ2-5; 9 positions agree with TRBD2. The V gene's germline CDR1 is WNHNN and CDR2 SYGVQD (reference sequence). The CDR3 extends over 15 amino acids. Trimming took 6 bases from V and 4 from J; bases not matched to a gene: 9. The chain's CDR3 is CASSPGVAGAETQYF. The CDR3 DNA is TGCGCCAGCAGCCCGGGGGTAGCGGGAGCAGAGACCCAGTACTTC.

This clone occurred a few times. CDR3 bases: TGTGCCAGCTCAAGACAGGGCTCCCAAGAGACCCAGTACTTC. Its protein product is CASSRQGSQETQYF. The V call is TRBV18, the J call TRBJ2-5, with TRBD1 matching 7 bases. Germline CDR1 KGHSH, CDR2 LQKENI. The ends lost 5 bases at V and 1 base at J; junction bases unmatched: 4. The CDR3 consists of 14 residues.

This clone has more than one count but fewer than ten. CDR3 coding DNA: TGCAGCGTTGAGGACAGCCCCTACGAGCAGTACTTC. Translated: CSVEDSPYEQYF. The chain uses TRBV29-1 and TRBJ2-7; TRBD1 is a possible D gene (6 bases). The V gene lost 3 bases and the J gene lost 2 bases, with 8 bases spanning the gap. The germline V gene has CDR1 SQVTM and CDR2 ANQGSEA. The CDR3 spans 12 residues.

This clone was detected only a few times. This chain links TRBV6-5 with TRBJ2-2; D uncertain. V lost 0 bases and J lost 8, with 4 bases in between. The CDR3 runs to 12 residues. Germline CDR1 and CDR2: MNHEY and SVGAGI. Here the CDR3 DNA reads TGTGCCAGCAGTTACTCGACTGGGGAGCTGTTTTTT. Amino acid sequence: CASSYSTGELFF.